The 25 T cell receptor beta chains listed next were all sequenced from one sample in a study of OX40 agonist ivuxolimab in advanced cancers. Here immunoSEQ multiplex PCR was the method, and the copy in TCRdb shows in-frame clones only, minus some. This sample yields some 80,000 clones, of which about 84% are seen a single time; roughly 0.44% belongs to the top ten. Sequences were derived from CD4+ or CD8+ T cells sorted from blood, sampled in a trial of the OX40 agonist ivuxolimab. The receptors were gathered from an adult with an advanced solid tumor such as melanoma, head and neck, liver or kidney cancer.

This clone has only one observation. The DNA for the CDR3 is TGTGCCAGCAGCTTAACGGGGCTGAGCGCTGAAGCTTTCTTT. Its protein is CASSLTGLSAEAFF. This chain connects TRBV7-9 to TRBJ1-1; perhaps TRBD1 as D (5 bases). Per the germline V gene, CDR1 is SEHNR and CDR2 is FQNEAQ (reference sequence). The V and J ends lost 2 bases and 6 bases respectively, with 13 bases between them. This CDR3 spans 14 amino acids.

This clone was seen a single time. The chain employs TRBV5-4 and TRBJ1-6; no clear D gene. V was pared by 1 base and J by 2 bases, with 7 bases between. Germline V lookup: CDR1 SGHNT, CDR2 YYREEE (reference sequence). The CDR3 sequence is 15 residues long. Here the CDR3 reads CASSLPNTYNSPLHF. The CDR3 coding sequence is TGTGCCAGCAGCTTGCCGAATACCTATAATTCACCCCTCCACTTT.

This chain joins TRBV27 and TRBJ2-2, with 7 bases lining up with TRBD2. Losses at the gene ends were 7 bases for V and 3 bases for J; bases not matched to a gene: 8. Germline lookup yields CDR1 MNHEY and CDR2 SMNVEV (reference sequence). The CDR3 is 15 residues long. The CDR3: CASNRGGPYTGELFF. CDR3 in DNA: TGTGCCAGCAACCGGGGAGGGCCTTACACCGGGGAGCTGTTTTTT.

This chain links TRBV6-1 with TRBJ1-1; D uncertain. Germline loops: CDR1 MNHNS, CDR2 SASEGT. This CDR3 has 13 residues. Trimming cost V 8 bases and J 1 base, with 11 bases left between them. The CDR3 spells CASPKQPNTEAFF. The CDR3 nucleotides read TGTGCCAGCCCCAAGCAGCCGAACACTGAAGCTTTCTTT.

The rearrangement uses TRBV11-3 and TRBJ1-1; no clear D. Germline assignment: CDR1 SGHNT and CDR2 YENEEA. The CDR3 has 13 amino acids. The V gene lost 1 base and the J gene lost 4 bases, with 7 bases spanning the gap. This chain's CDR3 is CASSLARATEAFF. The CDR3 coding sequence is TGTGCCAGCAGCTTAGCTCGGGCCACTGAAGCTTTCTTT.

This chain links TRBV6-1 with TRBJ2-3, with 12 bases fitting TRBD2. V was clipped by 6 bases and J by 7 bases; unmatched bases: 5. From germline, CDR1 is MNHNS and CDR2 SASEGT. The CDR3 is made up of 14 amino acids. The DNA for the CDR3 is TGTGCCAGCAGACTAGCGGGAGGAGGTAATACGCAGTATTTT. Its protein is CASRLAGGGNTQYF.

Written as DNA, the CDR3 is TGCAGCGGGGTGACAGGGGGAAACACCATATATTTT. Translated: CSGVTGGNTIYF. This rearrangement joins TRBV29-1 to TRBJ1-3; 7 bases line up with TRBD1. The V gene end was trimmed by 7 bases and the J gene end by 4 bases; junction bases not matched to a gene: 4. Germline values: CDR1 SQVTM, CDR2 ANQGSEA. The CDR3 consists of 12 residues.

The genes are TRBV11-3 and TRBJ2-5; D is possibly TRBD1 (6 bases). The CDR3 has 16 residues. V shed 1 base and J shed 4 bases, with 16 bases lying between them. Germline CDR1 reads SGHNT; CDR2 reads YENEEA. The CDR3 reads CASSLGGMDSTETQYF. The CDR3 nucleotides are TGTGCCAGCAGCTTAGGGGGAATGGACAGCACAGAGACCCAGTACTTC.

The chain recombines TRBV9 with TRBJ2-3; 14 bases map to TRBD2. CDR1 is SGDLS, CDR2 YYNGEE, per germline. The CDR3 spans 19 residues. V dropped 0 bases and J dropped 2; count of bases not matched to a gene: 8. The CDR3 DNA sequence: TGTGCCAGCAGCGTAGGACTAGCGGGGGGGCGGGCCCTCACAGATACGCAGTATTTT. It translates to CASSVGLAGGRALTDTQYF.

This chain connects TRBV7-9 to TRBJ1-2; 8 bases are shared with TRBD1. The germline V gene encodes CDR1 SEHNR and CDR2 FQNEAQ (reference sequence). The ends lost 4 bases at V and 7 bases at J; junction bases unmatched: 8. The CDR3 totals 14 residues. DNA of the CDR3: TGTGCCAGCAGCTACGGACAGGGCGCGGGTGGCTACACCTTC. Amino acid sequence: CASSYGQGAGGYTF.

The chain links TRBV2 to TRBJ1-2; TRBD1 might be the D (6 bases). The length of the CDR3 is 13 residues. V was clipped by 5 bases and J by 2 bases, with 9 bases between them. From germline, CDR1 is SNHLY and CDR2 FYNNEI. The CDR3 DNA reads TGTGCCAGCAGTACCGGACAGAACTATGGCTACACCTTC. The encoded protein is CASSTGQNYGYTF. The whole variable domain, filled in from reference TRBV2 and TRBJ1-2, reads EPEVTQTPSHQVTQMGQEVILRCVPISNHLYFYWYRQILGQKVEFLVSFYNNEISEKSEIFDDQFSVERPDGSNFTLKIRSTKLEDSAMYFCASSTGQNYGYTFGSGTRLTVV.

The CDR3 region has the DNA TGTGCCAGCAGTCCCTCCGGGAGCAATCAGCCCCAGCATTTT. This encodes CASSPSGSNQPQHF. J is TRBJ1-5 and V is TRBV6-5, with unresolved D. This CDR3 region has 14 residues. CDR1 MNHEY and CDR2 SVGAGI come from the germline V gene. V lost 5 bases to trimming and J lost 1 base, with 9 bases between them.

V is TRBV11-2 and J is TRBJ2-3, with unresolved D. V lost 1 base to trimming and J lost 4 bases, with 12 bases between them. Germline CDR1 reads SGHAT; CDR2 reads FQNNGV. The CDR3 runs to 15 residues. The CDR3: CASSLVGRRADTQYF. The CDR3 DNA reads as TGTGCCAGCAGCTTAGTGGGTCGGCGAGCAGATACGCAGTATTTT. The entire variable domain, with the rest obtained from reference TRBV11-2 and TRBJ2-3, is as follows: EAGVAQSPRYKIIEKRQSVAFWCNPISGHATLYWYQQILGQGPKLLIQFQNNGVVDDSQLPKDRFSAERLKGVDSTLKIQPAKLEDSAVYLCASSLVGRRADTQYFGPGTRLTVL.

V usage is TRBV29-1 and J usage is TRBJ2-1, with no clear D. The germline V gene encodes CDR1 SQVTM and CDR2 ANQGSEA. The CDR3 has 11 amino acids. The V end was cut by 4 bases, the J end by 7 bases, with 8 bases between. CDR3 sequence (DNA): TGCAGCGTTGGGTTCGGGAATGAGCAGTTCTTC. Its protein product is CSVGFGNEQFF.

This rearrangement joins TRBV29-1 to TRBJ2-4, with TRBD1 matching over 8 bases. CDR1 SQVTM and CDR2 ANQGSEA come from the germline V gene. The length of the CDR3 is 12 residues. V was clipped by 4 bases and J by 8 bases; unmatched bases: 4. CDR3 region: CSVGTGWDIQYF. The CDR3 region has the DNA TGCAGCGTTGGGACAGGGTGGGACATTCAGTACTTC.

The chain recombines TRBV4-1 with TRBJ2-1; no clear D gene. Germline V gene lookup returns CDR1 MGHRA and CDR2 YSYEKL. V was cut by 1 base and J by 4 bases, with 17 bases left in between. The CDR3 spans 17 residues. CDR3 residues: CASSQATVLSRYNEQFF. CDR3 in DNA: TGCGCCAGCAGCCAAGCTACTGTCCTTTCTAGGTACAATGAGCAGTTCTTC.

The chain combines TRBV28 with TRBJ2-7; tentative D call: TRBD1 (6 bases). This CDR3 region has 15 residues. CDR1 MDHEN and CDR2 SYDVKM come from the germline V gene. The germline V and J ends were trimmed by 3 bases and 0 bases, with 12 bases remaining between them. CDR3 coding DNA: TGTGCCAGCAGTTTCCAGGGGACCAGCTCCTACGAGCAGTACTTC. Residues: CASSFQGTSSYEQYF. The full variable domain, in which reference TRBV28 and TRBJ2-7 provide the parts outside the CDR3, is DVKVTQSSRYLVKRTGEKVFLECVQDMDHENMFWYRQDPGLGLRLIYFSYDVKMKEKGDIPEGYSVSREKKERFSLILESASTNQTSMYLCASSFQGTSSYEQYFGPGTRLTVT.

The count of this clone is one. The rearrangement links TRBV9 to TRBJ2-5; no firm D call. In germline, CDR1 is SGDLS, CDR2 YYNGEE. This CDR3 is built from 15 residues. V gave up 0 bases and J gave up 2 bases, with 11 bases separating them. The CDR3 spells CASSVGGYNQETQYF. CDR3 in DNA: TGTGCCAGCAGCGTAGGTGGTTATAATCAAGAGACCCAGTACTTC. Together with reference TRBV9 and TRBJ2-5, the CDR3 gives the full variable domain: DSGVTQTPKHLITATGQRVTLRCSPRSGDLSVYWYQQSLDQGLQFLIQYYNGEERAKGNILERFSAQQFPDLHSELNLSSLELGDSALYFCASSVGGYNQETQYFGPGTRLLVL.

In nucleotides, the CDR3 is TGTGCCACCAGCAGAGATGCAGAGGGGCGGTACGCCTACAATGAGCAGTTCTTC. Amino acid sequence: CATSRDAEGRYAYNEQFF. The J gene is TRBJ2-1, the V gene TRBV15, with D possibly being TRBD1 or TRBD2 (5 bases each). The CDR3 has 18 amino acids. The germline gives CDR1 LNHNV, CDR2 YYDKDF (reference sequence). Trimming stripped 0 bases from V and 2 bases from J, with 17 bases between.

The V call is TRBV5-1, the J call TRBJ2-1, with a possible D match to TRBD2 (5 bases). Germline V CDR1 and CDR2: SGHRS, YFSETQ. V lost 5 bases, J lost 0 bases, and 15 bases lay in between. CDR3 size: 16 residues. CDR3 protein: CASREREGGSYNEQFF. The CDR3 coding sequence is TGCGCCAGCAGGGAGAGGGAAGGAGGCTCCTACAATGAGCAGTTCTTC.

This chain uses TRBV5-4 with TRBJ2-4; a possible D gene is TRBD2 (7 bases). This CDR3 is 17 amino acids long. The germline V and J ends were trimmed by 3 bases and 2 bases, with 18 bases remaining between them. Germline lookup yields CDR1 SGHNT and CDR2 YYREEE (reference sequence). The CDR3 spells CASSSSPGGASKNIQYF. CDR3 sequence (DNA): TGTGCCAGCAGCTCGTCGCCGGGGGGCGCGTCCAAAAACATTCAGTACTTC. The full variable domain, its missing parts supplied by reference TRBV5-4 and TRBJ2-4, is ETGVTQSPTHLIKTRGQQVTLRCSSQSGHNTVSWYQQALGQGPQFIFQYYREEENGRGNFPPRFSGLQFPNYSSELNVNALELDDSALYLCASSSSPGGASKNIQYFGAGTRLSVL.

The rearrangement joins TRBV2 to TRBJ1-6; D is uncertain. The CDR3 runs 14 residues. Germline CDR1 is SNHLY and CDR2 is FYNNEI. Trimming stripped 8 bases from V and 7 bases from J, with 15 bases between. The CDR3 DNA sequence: TGTGCCAGCTACGTGGAGGGTTCGAATTCACCCCTCCACTTT. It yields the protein CASYVEGSNSPLHF.

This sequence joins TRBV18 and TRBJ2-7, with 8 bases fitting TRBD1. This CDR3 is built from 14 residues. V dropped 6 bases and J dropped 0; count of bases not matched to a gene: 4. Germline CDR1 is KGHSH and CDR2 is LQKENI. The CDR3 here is CASSRDRTSYEQYV. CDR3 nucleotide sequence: TGTGCCAGCTCCCGGGACAGGACCTCCTACGAGCAGTACGTC.

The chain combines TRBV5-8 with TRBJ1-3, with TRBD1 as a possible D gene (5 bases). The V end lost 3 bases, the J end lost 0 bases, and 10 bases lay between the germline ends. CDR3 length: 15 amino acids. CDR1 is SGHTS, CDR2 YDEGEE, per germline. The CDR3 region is CASSSWGISGNTIYF. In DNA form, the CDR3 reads TGTGCCAGCAGCTCGTGGGGGATCTCTGGAAACACCATATATTTT. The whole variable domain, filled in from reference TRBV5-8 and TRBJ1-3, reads EAGVTQSPTHLIKTRGQQATLRCSPISGHTSVYWYQQALGLGLQFLLWYDEGEERNRGNFPPRFSGRQFPNYSSELNVNALELEDSALYLCASSSWGISGNTIYFGEGSWLTVV.

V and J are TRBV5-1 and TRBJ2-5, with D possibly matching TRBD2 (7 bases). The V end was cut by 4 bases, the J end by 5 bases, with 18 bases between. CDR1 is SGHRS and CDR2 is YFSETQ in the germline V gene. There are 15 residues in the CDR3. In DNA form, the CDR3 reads TGCGCCAGCAGCCTGGGGGGGGCAGAGCCGGAGACCCAGTACTTC. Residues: CASSLGGAEPETQYF. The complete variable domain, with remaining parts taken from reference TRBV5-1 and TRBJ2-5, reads KAGVTQTPRYLIKTRGQQVTLSCSPISGHRSVSWYQQTPGQGLQFLFEYFSETQRNKGNFPGRFSGRQFSNSRSEMNVSTLELGDSALYLCASSLGGAEPETQYFGPGTRLLVL.